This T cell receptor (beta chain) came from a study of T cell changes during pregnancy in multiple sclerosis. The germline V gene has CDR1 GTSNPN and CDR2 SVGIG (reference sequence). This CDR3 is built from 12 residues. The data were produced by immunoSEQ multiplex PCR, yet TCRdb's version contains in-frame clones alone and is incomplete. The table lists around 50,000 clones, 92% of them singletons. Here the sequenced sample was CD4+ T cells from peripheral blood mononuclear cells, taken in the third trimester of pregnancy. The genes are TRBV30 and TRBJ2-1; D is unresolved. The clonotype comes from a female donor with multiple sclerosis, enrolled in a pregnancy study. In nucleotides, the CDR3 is TGTGCTTCGAGGCCAAGTTACAATGAGCAGTTCTTC. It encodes CASRPSYNEQFF.